Listed below are T cell receptor beta chains from one sample, sequenced in a study of blood T cells in healthy people across ages. One entry per CDR3 protein results from TCRdb running MiXCR on the 5' RACE reads. The sample yields about 830,000 distinct CDR3 sequences, around two thirds seen once. Specimen: blood. The receptors shown here come from a man aged 30-40 years in good health. CDR3s include the opening cysteine and the closing phenylalanine or tryptophan. D genes are given only for firm matches. A row's size may be missing; if present it is once, few, many or a size class.

V	size	length	D	J	DNA	CDR3
TRBV10-3	.	17	TRBD1	TRBJ2-7	TGTGCCGCCGGACAGGCCCCCATAAAGGGTCCCCACTACGAGCAGTACTTC	CAAGQAPIKGPHYEQYF
TRBV10-3	.	15	TRBD2	TRBJ2-5	TGTGCCATCAGTGTGACTAGCGGGGACGCGGAGACCCAGTACTTC	CAISVTSGDAETQYF
TRBV20-1	.	15	TRBD2	TRBJ2-1	TGCAGTGCCCCAACTAGCGCCCCACTGGGGAATGAGCAGTTCTTC	CSAPTSAPLGNEQFF
TRBV20-1	.	15	TRBD1	TRBJ1-2	TGCAGTGCTAGAGTCTCACAGGGGGCTAAGGATGGCTACACCTTC	CSARVSQGAKDGYTF
TRBV7-3	.	14	.	TRBJ1-2	TGTGCCAGCAGCTTAAGTCCAGGGGACTATGGCTACACCTTC	CASSLSPGDYGYTF
TRBV28	.	14	.	TRBJ2-7	TGTGCCAGCAGTTTCTTGGCCACAAACTACGAGCAGTACTTC	CASSFLATNYEQYF
TRBV4-2	.	15	.	TRBJ2-5	TGTGCCAGCAGCGACCCCCCCGGGGAGGTAGAGACCCAGTACTTC	CASSDPPGEVETQYF
TRBV29-1	.	15	TRBD1	TRBJ1-1	TGCAGCATCTCCGGGACAGGGCTCGAGGGCACTGAAGCTTTCTTT	CSISGTGLEGTEAFF
TRBV4-2	few	16	TRBD2	TRBJ2-3	TGTGCCAGCAGCCAACCGGGACTAGCAAGCGCAGATACGCAGTATTTT	CASSQPGLASADTQYF
TRBV9	.	15	TRBD2	TRBJ2-3	TGTGCCAGCAGCGGGACTAGCGGTCCCTCGGATACGCAGTATTTT	CASSGTSGPSDTQYF
TRBV24-1	.	17	.	TRBJ2-1	TGTGCCACCAGTGGGGGGATTGGACGGAACTCCTACAATGAGCAGTTCTTC	CATSGGIGRNSYNEQFF
TRBV21-1	.	18	.	TRBJ1-5	TGTGCCAGCAGCAAAGAATTCAGGGCAGGGGATGGCAATCAGCCCCAGCATTTT	CASSKEFRAGDGNQPQHF
TRBV20-1	.	16	TRBD1	TRBJ1-5	TGCAGTGCTCGCCGGGGGACAGCGTATAGCAATCAGCCCCAGCATTTT	CSARRGTAYSNQPQHF
TRBV6-2/TRBV6-3	.	13	.	TRBJ1-1	TGTGCCAGCAAAAAGGGGATGAACACTGAAGCTTTCTTT	CASKKGMNTEAFF
TRBV29-1	.	13	.	TRBJ1-1	TGCAGCGTTCATTCCGGGAGCCGCACTGAAGCTTTCTTT	CSVHSGSRTEAFF
TRBV12-3/TRBV12-4	few	12	.	TRBJ1-1	TGTGCCAGCAGTTTGGGGGCCCTAGAGGCTTTCTTT	CASSLGALEAFF
TRBV7-6	.	12	.	TRBJ2-5	TGTGCCAGCATCTTAAAAGAAGAGACCCAGTACTTC	CASILKEETQYF